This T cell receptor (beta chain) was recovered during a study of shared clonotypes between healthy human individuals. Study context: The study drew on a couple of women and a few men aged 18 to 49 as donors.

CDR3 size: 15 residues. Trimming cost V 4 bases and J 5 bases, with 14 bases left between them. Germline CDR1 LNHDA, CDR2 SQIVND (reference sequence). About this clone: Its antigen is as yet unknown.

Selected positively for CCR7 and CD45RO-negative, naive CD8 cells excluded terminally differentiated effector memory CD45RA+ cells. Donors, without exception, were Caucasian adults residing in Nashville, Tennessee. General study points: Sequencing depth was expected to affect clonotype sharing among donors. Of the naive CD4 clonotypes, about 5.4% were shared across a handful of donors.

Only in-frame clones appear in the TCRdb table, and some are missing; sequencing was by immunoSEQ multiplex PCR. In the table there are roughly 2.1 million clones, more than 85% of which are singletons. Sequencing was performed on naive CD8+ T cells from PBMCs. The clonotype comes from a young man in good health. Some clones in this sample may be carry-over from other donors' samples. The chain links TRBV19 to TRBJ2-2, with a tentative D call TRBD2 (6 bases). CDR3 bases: TGTGCCAGTAGTAAGCTAGCGAGAGGTACCGGGGAGCTGTTTTTT. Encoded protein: CASSKLARGTGELFF.